The rows below give T cell receptor beta chains drawn from one sample of a study of blood T cell repertoires in COVID-19. Method: immunoSEQ multiplex PCR; TCRdb's copy keeps in-frame clones and lacks some. Here the sample spans hundreds of thousands of clones, around 84% being singletons. The sequenced sample consisted of peripheral blood. The receptors shown here come from a young man with active or convalescent COVID-19. Both conserved end residues are part of each CDR3. D genes are given only for firm matches. Not all rows give a size; the values are once, few, many and, for expanded clones, a class.

J: TRBJ1-5
D: NA
size: NA
V: TRBV10-3
DNA: TGTGCCATCAGTGAAGGGGCCTCCAATCAGCCCCAGCATTTT
CDR3: CAISEGASNQPQHF

J: TRBJ1-2
D: NA
size: NA
V: TRBV4-3
DNA: TGCGCCAGCAGCCCCGGCACGGCAGGGGCTAACTATGGCTACACCTTC
CDR3: CASSPGTAGANYGYTF

J: TRBJ1-3
D: NA
size: NA
V: TRBV30
DNA: TGTGCCTGGAGTTGGCCCGCCCCCCGAATCTCTGGAAACACCATATATTTT
CDR3: CAWSWPAPRISGNTIYF

J: TRBJ1-1
D: NA
size: NA
V: TRBV2
DNA: TGTGCCAGCACCCACGAGGAGAACACTGAAGCTTTCTTT
CDR3: CASTHEENTEAFF

J: TRBJ2-3
D: NA
size: few
V: TRBV28
DNA: TGTGCCAGCAGTTACAGGGTGCCAGATACGCAGTATTTT
CDR3: CASSYRVPDTQYF

J: TRBJ1-6
D: TRBD1
size: NA
V: TRBV28
DNA: TGTGCCAGCAGTTTACGACAGGGAAATTCACCCCTCCACTTT
CDR3: CASSLRQGNSPLHF

J: TRBJ2-3
D: NA
size: once
V: TRBV19
DNA: TGTGCCAGTAGTAGACAAATGGGTCTAGCCCGCACAGATACGCAGTATTTT
CDR3: CASSRQMGLARTDTQYF

J: TRBJ2-3
D: TRBD1
size: NA
V: TRBV7-6
DNA: TGTGCCAGCAGCGTGGGACAGCTAGCCACAGATACGCAGTATTTT
CDR3: CASSVGQLATDTQYF

J: TRBJ1-2
D: TRBD1
size: NA
V: TRBV12-3/TRBV12-4
DNA: TGTGCCAGCACTTGGGGACAGAGGTATGGCTACACCTTC
CDR3: CASTWGQRYGYTF

J: TRBJ2-5
D: TRBD2
size: NA
V: TRBV5-4
DNA: TGTGCCAGCAGCACCGGGACTAGCGGGGGCCTCCCGAGCAGGACCCAGTACTTC
CDR3: CASSTGTSGGLPSRTQYF

J: TRBJ2-3
D: NA
size: NA
V: TRBV9
DNA: TGTGCCAGCAGCGTAGGGCGGAGCACAGATACGCAGTATTTT
CDR3: CASSVGRSTDTQYF

J: TRBJ1-2
D: NA
size: few
V: TRBV5-1
DNA: TGCGCCAGCAGCCTGCTGGGGTCCCAAGGGGCCCATGGCTACACCTTC
CDR3: CASSLLGSQGAHGYTF

J: TRBJ1-2
D: TRBD1
size: NA
V: TRBV7-8
DNA: TGTGCCAGCAGCTTATTAGACAGGGGGCCCAACTATGGCTACACCTTC
CDR3: CASSLLDRGPNYGYTF

J: TRBJ2-7
D: TRBD2
size: NA
V: TRBV6-2/TRBV6-3
DNA: TGTGCCAGCAGTCACGGACTAGCGTATCTCTTTTACTTC
CDR3: CASSHGLAYLFYF

J: TRBJ1-6
D: TRBD1
size: NA
V: TRBV6-5
DNA: TGTGCCGCCGACAGGGGGGGTCCACCCCTCCACTTT
CDR3: CAADRGGPPLHF

J: TRBJ1-1
D: NA
size: NA
V: TRBV7-2
DNA: TGTGCCAGCAGCCCCTTCCCACCCCGGGGCACTGAAGCTTTCTTT
CDR3: CASSPFPPRGTEAFF

J: TRBJ1-2
D: NA
size: NA
V: TRBV4-2
DNA: TGTGCCAGCAGCCCCTCGCGGGCCACCTATGGCTACACCTTC
CDR3: CASSPSRATYGYTF